This T cell receptor beta chain originates from a study of cytomegalovirus exposure and HLA in healthy donors. Study at large: A prior study identified approximately 120 million unique TCR beta sequences from around 180 million T cells. Whole-study findings and limits: The records held CMV serostatus as the only immune exposure information.

Primers for the PCR totalled 60 Vbeta and 13 Jbeta. The assay was immunoSEQ multiplex PCR, and TCRdb's table has in-frame clones only and misses some. Counted here are roughly 130,000 clones, 80% occurring once; the ten biggest clones make up roughly 3%. The V gene's germline CDR1 is KGHSY and CDR2 FQNENV. This CDR3 is 15 amino acids long. V dropped 3 bases and J dropped 8; count of bases not matched to a gene: 6. Turning to this clone: What it binds is not known.

Sequencing was performed on PBMCs. The rearrangement uses TRBV16 and TRBJ1-4, with TRBD1 matching 10 bases. This TCR came from a male donor in good health and CMV-seronegative. The CDR3 is CASSQLGTGEEKLFF. The DNA for the CDR3 is TGTGCCAGCAGCCAGCTCGGGACAGGGGAGGAAAAACTGTTTTTT.